This T cell receptor beta chain was sequenced for a study of CD8 T cells in ankylosing spondylitis. Study-wide results and caveats: Within ankylosing spondylitis blood, a TCR beta motif made up of under 10 highly homologous variants appeared to be characteristic.

TCRdb passed the 5' RACE reads through MiXCR, listing each CDR3 protein once. This table has about 330,000 distinct CDR3 sequences, roughly 8% appearing once. This CDR3 has 15 residues. Looked up from germline, CDR1 is SGDLS and CDR2 is YYNGEE. V was shortened by 0 bases and J by 5 bases, with 14 bases between the two germline ends. This clonotype has a handful of counts. The antigen is not known. J is TRBJ2-5 and V is TRBV9, with D possibly being TRBD2 (6 bases). The receptor comes from a male donor with ankylosing spondylitis. Sequencing input: blood, either unsorted or a sorted T cell fraction (not recorded which). This CDR3 is CASSVGFGGKETQYF. CDR3 in DNA: TGTGCCAGCAGCGTAGGTTTCGGAGGGAAGGAGACCCAGTACTTC.